Below, 19 T cell receptor beta chains from the same sample are listed, as sequenced in a study of blood T cell repertoires in COVID-19. The repertoire was sequenced with immunoSEQ multiplex PCR; TCRdb's copy has only in-frame clones and lacks some. The sample has about 400,000 clones; roughly nine tenths are singletons. Material for sequencing was peripheral blood. The receptor set was obtained from a man aged 40-50 years with acute or convalescent COVID-19.

V usage is TRBV9 and J usage is TRBJ2-5, with 14 nucleotides matching TRBD2. With 4 bases clipped from V and 4 bases from J, the junction kept 6 bases outside the gene matches. Per germline, CDR1 SGDLS and CDR2 YYNGEE. This CDR3 spans 16 amino acids. CDR3 nucleotide sequence: TGTGCCAGCAGCAAAGGGACTAGCGGGGGTGTAGAGACCCAGTACTTC. It translates to CASSKGTSGGVETQYF.

The chain combines TRBV3-1 (or the pseudogene TRBV3-2) with TRBJ2-7, with 7 positions matching TRBD1. This CDR3 has 15 residues. CDR1 and CDR2 (germline): LGHDT, YNNKEL (reference sequence). Trimming cost V 5 bases and J 1 base; bases outside gene matches: 8. Written as DNA, the CDR3 is TGTGCCAGCAGCTATCGGACAGGTGGGTCCTACGAGCAGTACTTC. Amino acids: CASSYRTGGSYEQYF.

The gene calls are TRBV30 and TRBJ2-1; TRBD2 agrees at 8 bases. CDR1 GTSNPN and CDR2 SVGIG come from the germline V gene (reference sequence). Trimming cost V 1 base and J 8 bases; bases outside gene matches: 10. The CDR3 runs 15 residues. The DNA of the CDR3 is TGTGCCTGGAGTGCCCGACGGAGCGGGAGATATGAGCAGTTCTTC. Its translation: CAWSARRSGRYEQFF.

The chain's CDR3 is CASSLVFGTGRNQPQHF. CDR3 bases: TGTGCCAGCAGCTTGGTTTTCGGGACAGGGCGCAATCAGCCCCAGCATTTT. The chain couples TRBV5-8 to TRBJ1-5, with 9 bases that match TRBD1. Germline CDR1 reads SGHTS; CDR2 reads YDEGEE. J lost 2 bases, V lost 0 bases, and 6 bases had no gene match. The CDR3 runs 17 residues.

The rearrangement uses TRBV11-2 and TRBJ1-2, with 7 nucleotides matching TRBD1. Germline CDR1 is SGHAT and CDR2 is FQNNGV. V was pared by 4 bases and J by 8 bases, with 13 bases of the junction left unmatched. CDR3 length: 15 amino acids. As DNA, the CDR3 is TGTGCCAGCAGCTCCCTCCGCAGGGGGAATCGGGGCTACACCTTC. The encoded protein is CASSSLRRGNRGYTF.

The V call is TRBV30, the J call TRBJ2-2; D is perhaps TRBD2 (5 bases). V lost 8 bases, J lost 4 bases, and 17 bases lay in between. CDR1 is GTSNPN and CDR2 is SVGIG in the germline V gene (reference sequence). The length of the CDR3 is 14 residues. This chain's CDR3 is CARSRGQSTGELFF. The CDR3 region has the DNA TGTGCCCGATCACGGGGTCAAAGCACCGGGGAGCTGTTTTTT.

The chain couples TRBV15 to TRBJ1-6; TRBD1 matches 8 bases. The CDR3 totals 15 residues. The germline V gene has CDR1 LNHNV and CDR2 YYDKDF (reference sequence). Trimming removed 6 bases from V and 7 bases from J; junction bases left unmatched: 8. Here the CDR3 reads CATSRRGLENSPLHF. CDR3 bases: TGTGCCACCAGTCGCAGGGGGCTGGAGAATTCACCCCTCCACTTT.

The chain couples TRBV7-8 to TRBJ2-3; 9 nucleotides agree with TRBD2. V shed 4 bases and J 6 bases; nucleotides not matched to a gene: 14. Germline loops: CDR1 SGHVS, CDR2 FQNEAQ. The CDR3 contains 17 residues. The CDR3 loop is CASSYQGAREGPDTQYF. The CDR3 DNA reads TGTGCCAGCAGCTACCAGGGTGCGCGGGAGGGCCCGGATACGCAGTATTTT.

The rearrangement uses TRBV27 and TRBJ1-4; possibly TRBD1 for D (5 bases). Trimming shortened V by 4 bases and J by 7 bases, and 10 bases separated the two germline ends. Germline V gene sequence: CDR1 MNHEY, CDR2 SMNVEV (reference sequence). This CDR3 is built from 13 residues. The CDR3 bases are TGTGCCAGCAGTTGGGACGGGGGTGAAAAACTGTTTTTT. As protein: CASSWDGGEKLFF.

The chain uses TRBV6-2 or TRBV6-3 and TRBJ1-5; D is undetermined. The CDR3 sequence is 18 residues long. V was clipped by 5 bases and J by 0 bases, with 20 bases between them. Germline CDR1 MNHEY, CDR2 SVGEGT. The CDR3 DNA reads TGTGCCAGCAGTGGCCGGGTTTTTAAAGGCTATAGCAATCAGCCCCAGCATTTT. It yields the protein CASSGRVFKGYSNQPQHF.

This chain uses TRBV29-1 with TRBJ2-7; 9 bases fit TRBD1. The ends lost 6 bases at V and 6 bases at J; junction bases unmatched: 6. The CDR3 length is 12 residues. Germline loops: CDR1 SQVTM, CDR2 ANQGSEA. The CDR3 spells CSVTGTGTEQYF. CDR3 nucleotide sequence: TGCAGCGTGACCGGGACAGGGACCGAGCAGTACTTC.

This chain uses TRBV4-1 with TRBJ2-7; a possible D gene is TRBD2 (6 bases). Germline lookup yields CDR1 MGHRA and CDR2 YSYEKL. The CDR3 sequence is 13 residues long. V dropped 4 bases and J dropped 3 bases, with 10 bases sitting between them. CDR3 loop: CASSPPGLYEQYF. In nucleotides, the CDR3 is TGCGCCAGCAGCCCGCCGGGACTCTACGAGCAGTACTTC.

The chain employs TRBV29-1 and TRBJ2-1, with 10 bases lining up with TRBD2. In germline, CDR1 is SQVTM, CDR2 ANQGSEA. This CDR3 is 13 amino acids long. Trimming took 7 bases from V and 4 from J; bases not matched to a gene: 4. CDR3 nucleotides: TGCAGCGCCGGACTAGCGGCTTACAATGAGCAGTTCTTC. This gives the protein CSAGLAAYNEQFF.

This clone was detected only once. The rearrangement joins TRBV28 to TRBJ2-1; TRBD2 agrees at 8 bases. V shed 5 bases and J 7 bases; nucleotides not matched to a gene: 7. Germline V gene lookup returns CDR1 MDHEN and CDR2 SYDVKM. The CDR3 length is 14 residues. This CDR3 is CASSPGREVNEQFF. The CDR3 DNA reads as TGTGCCAGCAGTCCGGGGCGGGAGGTAAATGAGCAGTTCTTC.

This clone was detected once. J is TRBJ2-6 and V is TRBV28, with a tentative D call TRBD1 (6 bases). Looked up from germline, CDR1 is MDHEN and CDR2 is SYDVKM. The CDR3 totals 17 residues. V was clipped by 1 base and J by 4 bases, with 14 bases between them. The CDR3 here is CASSLSPQGTGANVLTF. CDR3 coding DNA: TGTGCCAGCAGTTTATCCCCACAGGGAACGGGGGCCAACGTCCTGACTTTC. Full variable domain (outside the CDR3, taken from reference TRBV28 and TRBJ2-6): DVKVTQSSRYLVKRTGEKVFLECVQDMDHENMFWYRQDPGLGLRLIYFSYDVKMKEKGDIPEGYSVSREKKERFSLILESASTNQTSMYLCASSLSPQGTGANVLTFGAGSRLTVL.

V and J are TRBV19 and TRBJ2-4, with D possibly being TRBD1 (6 bases). Per the germline V gene, CDR1 is LNHDA and CDR2 is SQIVND (reference sequence). The V and J ends lost 5 bases and 15 bases respectively, with 17 bases between them. This CDR3 region has 12 residues. The CDR3 loop is CASSADPGVPYF. The CDR3 DNA reads TGTGCCAGTAGTGCCGACCCAGGGGTTCCGTACTTC.

The V call is TRBV18, the J call TRBJ1-1; D may be TRBD1 (6 bases). The germline V and J ends were trimmed by 4 bases and 1 base, with 7 bases remaining between them. The CDR3 consists of 13 residues. CDR1 KGHSH and CDR2 LQKENI come from the germline V gene. CDR3 sequence reads: CASSQDRNTEAFF. CDR3 DNA: TGTGCCAGCTCACAGGACAGGAACACTGAAGCTTTCTTT. Combining the CDR3 with reference TRBV18 and TRBJ1-1 gives the whole variable domain NAGVMQNPRHLVRRRGQEARLRCSPMKGHSHVYWYRQLPEEGLKFMVYLQKENIIDESGMPKERFSAEFPKEGPSILRIQQVVRGDSAAYFCASSQDRNTEAFFGQGTRLTVV.

This chain uses TRBV7-2 with TRBJ2-7; TRBD1 is a possible D gene (6 bases). With 5 bases removed from V and 3 bases from J, the gap between germline ends came to 14 bases. The CDR3 contains 14 residues. Germline lookup yields CDR1 SGHTA and CDR2 FQGNSA. CDR3 in amino acids: CASSNRVGVYEQYF. The CDR3 DNA reads TGTGCCAGCAGCAACAGGGTAGGAGTCTACGAGCAGTACTTC.

The J gene is TRBJ1-2, the V gene TRBV7-2; D ambiguous. The germline V gene has CDR1 SGHTA and CDR2 FQGNSA. With 5 bases removed from V and 3 bases from J, the gap between germline ends came to 4 bases. The CDR3 has 11 residues. The CDR3 bases are TGTGCCAGCAGCCAGGACTATGGCTACACCTTC. It translates to CASSQDYGYTF. Based on the CDR3 plus reference TRBV7-2 and TRBJ1-2, the full variable domain is GAGVSQSPSNKVTEKGKDVELRCDPISGHTALYWYRQSLGQGLEFLIYFQGNSAPDKSGLPSDRFSAERTGGSVSTLTIQRTQQEDSAVYLCASSQDYGYTFGSGTRLTVV.